Below, 5 T cell receptor beta chains from the same sample are listed, as sequenced in a study of a mutant IDH1 vaccine in newly diagnosed glioma. Stated time point: week 35, safety follow-up. Every vaccination contained 300 ug of the mutant IDH1 20-mer peptide and was paired with topical imiquimod. Sequencing used immunoSEQ multiplex PCR; TCRdb keeps in-frame clones, though not all of them. The repertoire holds some 71,000 clones, around nine tenths seen once, with roughly 2% in the top ten. Their antigen targets remain unknown. The sample was PBMCs, taken from a glioma patient whose treatment included an IDH1 peptide vaccine. The receptor set was obtained from a man in his thirties or forties with glioma.

This clone was seen a single time. The chain uses TRBV6-4 and TRBJ2-2; 7 bases are a match to TRBD2. V shed 2 bases and J 7 bases; nucleotides not matched to a gene: 10. CDR1 and CDR2 from the germline V gene are MRHNA and SNTAGT. This CDR3 contains 16 residues. CDR3 sequence: CASSDKGDGGGGELFF. CDR3 DNA sequence: TGTGCCAGCAGTGACAAGGGCGACGGCGGGGGCGGGGAGCTGTTTTTT.

The chain combines TRBV7-6 with TRBJ2-7, with TRBD1 matching 7 bases. V trimming: 1 base; J trimming: 2 bases; junction bases outside the gene matches: 5. Germline V CDR1 and CDR2: SGHVS, FNYEAQ. The CDR3 has 15 residues. The CDR3 DNA sequence: TGTGCCAGCAGCTTAGGGACAGGCTATACCTACGAGCAGTACTTC. Protein product: CASSLGTGYTYEQYF. Drawing the rest from reference TRBV7-6 and TRBJ2-7, the complete variable domain is GAGVSQSPRYKVTKRGQDVALRCDPISGHVSLYWYRQALGQGPEFLTYFNYEAQQDKSGLPNDRFSAERPEGSISTLTIQRTEQRDSAMYRCASSLGTGYTYEQYFGPGTRLTVT.

The chain is built from TRBV7-9 and TRBJ1-2; 7 bases are a match to TRBD1. This CDR3 contains 15 residues. The germline V gene encodes CDR1 SEHNR and CDR2 FQNEAQ (reference sequence). After removal of 5 bases from V and 2 bases from J, the junction contained 8 bases not matched to a gene. This CDR3 reads CASSPQDRVNYGYTF. CDR3 bases: TGTGCCAGCAGCCCCCAAGACAGGGTCAACTATGGCTACACCTTC.

The J gene is TRBJ2-1, the V gene TRBV28; tentative D call: TRBD1 (5 bases). There are 15 residues in the CDR3. Germline V gene data show CDR1 as MDHEN and CDR2 as SYDVKM. V lost 6 bases and J lost 0, with 12 bases in between. This chain's CDR3 is CASRYRYSSYNEQFF. CDR3 nucleotides: TGTGCCAGCAGATACAGGTATAGCTCCTACAATGAGCAGTTCTTC.

The chain carries TRBV9 and TRBJ2-5; 8 bases agree with TRBD2. Losses at the gene ends were 2 bases for V and 1 base for J; bases not matched to a gene: 4. The CDR3 consists of 15 residues. In germline, CDR1 is SGDLS, CDR2 YYNGEE. CDR3 DNA: TGTGCCAGCAGCGTTTTAGCGGGACCCCAAGAGACCCAGTACTTC. Protein sequence: CASSVLAGPQETQYF.